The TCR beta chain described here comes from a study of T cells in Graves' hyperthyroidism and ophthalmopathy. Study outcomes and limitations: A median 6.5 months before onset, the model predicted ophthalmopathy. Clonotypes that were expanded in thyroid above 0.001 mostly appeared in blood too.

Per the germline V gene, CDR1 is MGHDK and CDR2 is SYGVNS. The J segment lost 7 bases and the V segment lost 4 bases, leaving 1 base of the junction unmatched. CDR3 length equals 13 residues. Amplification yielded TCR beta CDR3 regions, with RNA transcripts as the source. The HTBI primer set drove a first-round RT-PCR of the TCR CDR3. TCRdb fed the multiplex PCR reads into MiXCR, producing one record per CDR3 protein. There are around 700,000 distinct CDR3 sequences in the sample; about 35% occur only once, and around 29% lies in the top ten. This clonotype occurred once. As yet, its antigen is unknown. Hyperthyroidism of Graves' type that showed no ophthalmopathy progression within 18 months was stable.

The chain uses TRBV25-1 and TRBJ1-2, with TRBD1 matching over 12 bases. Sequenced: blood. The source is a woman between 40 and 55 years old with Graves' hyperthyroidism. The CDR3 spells CASSGDRGPGYTF. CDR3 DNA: TGTGCCAGCAGTGGGGACAGGGGGCCTGGCTACACCTTC.